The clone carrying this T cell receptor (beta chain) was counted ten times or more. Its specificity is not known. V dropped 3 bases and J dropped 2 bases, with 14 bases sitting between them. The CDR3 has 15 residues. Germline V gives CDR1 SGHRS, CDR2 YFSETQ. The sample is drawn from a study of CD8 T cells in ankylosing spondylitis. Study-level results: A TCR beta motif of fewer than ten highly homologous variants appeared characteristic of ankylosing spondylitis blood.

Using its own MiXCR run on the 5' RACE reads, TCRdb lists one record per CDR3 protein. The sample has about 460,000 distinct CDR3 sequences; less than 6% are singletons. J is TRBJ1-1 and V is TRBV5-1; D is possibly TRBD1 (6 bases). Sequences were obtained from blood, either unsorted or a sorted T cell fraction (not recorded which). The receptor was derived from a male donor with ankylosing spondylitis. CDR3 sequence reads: CASSYGRQENTEAFF. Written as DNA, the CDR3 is TGCGCCAGCAGCTACGGCCGACAGGAAAACACTGAAGCTTTCTTT. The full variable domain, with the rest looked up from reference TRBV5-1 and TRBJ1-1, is KAGVTQTPRYLIKTRGQQVTLSCSPISGHRSVSWYQQTPGQGLQFLFEYFSETQRNKGNFPGRFSGRQFSNSRSEMNVSTLELGDSALYLCASSYGRQENTEAFFGQGTRLTVV.